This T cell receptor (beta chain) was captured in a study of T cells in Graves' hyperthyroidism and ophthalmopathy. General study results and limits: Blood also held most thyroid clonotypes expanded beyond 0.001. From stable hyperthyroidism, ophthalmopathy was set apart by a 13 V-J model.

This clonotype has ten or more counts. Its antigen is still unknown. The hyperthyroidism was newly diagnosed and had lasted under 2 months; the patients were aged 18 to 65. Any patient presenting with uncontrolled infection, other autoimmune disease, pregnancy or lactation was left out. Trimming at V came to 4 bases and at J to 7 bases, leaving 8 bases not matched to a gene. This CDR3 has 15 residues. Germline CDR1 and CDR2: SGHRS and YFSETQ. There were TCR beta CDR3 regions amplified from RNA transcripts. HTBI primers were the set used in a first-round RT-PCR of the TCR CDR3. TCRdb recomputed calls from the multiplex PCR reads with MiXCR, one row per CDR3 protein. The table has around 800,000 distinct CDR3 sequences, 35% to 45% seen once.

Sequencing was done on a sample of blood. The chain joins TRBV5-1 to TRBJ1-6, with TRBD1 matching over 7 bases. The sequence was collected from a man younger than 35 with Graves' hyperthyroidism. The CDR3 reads CASSIRDSSNSPLHF. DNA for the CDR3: TGCGCCAGCAGCATCAGGGACAGTTCAAATTCACCCCTCCACTTT.